The rows below give T cell receptor beta chains drawn from one sample of a study of shared clonotypes between healthy human individuals. The method was immunoSEQ multiplex PCR; TCRdb's version includes in-frame clones alone and lacks a portion of them. The data show about 750,000 clones, 80% to 95% seen once. Sample: naive CD8+ T cells sorted from blood. The receptor set was obtained from a man younger than 45 in good health. Each CDR3 is given with its conserved first and last residue. Each record gives: D gene, V gene, clone size, J gene, CDR3 protein, CDR3 DNA. D genes are given only for firm matches. Rows give clone size only sometimes, using once, few, many, or a class for an expanded clone.

>-|TRBV21-1|-|TRBJ2-5
CQVGEETQYF
TGTCAGGTGGGAGAGGAGACCCAGTACTTC
>-|TRBV27|-|TRBJ2-7
CASTNYGRPYEQYF
TGTGCCAGCACAAACTACGGGAGACCCTACGAGCAGTACTTC
>-|TRBV30|-|TRBJ2-7
CAWSVLQGHEQYF
TGTGCCTGGAGTGTACTTCAGGGCCACGAGCAGTACTTC
>TRBD1|TRBV4-1|-|TRBJ1-2
CASSQVFVDRKPRGYGYTF
TGCGCCAGCAGCCAAGTTTTTGTGGACAGGAAGCCAAGGGGCTATGGCTACACCTTC
>-|TRBV11-2|-|TRBJ1-2
CASSLSPAGGYTF
TGTGCCAGCAGCTTAAGCCCAGCCGGTGGCTACACCTTC
>-|TRBV10-1|-|TRBJ2-1
CASSEPRVKGQFF
TGCGCCAGCAGTGAGCCGCGAGTGAAGGGGCAGTTCTTC
>TRBD2|TRBV28|once|TRBJ2-1
CASSPLAGEHEQFF
TGTGCCAGCAGCCCTTTAGCGGGAGAACATGAGCAGTTCTTC
>-|TRBV6-5|-|TRBJ2-1
CASYLAEVPYNEQFF
TGTGCCAGCTACTTAGCGGAGGTCCCCTACAATGAGCAGTTCTTC
>TRBD1|TRBV5-1|-|TRBJ1-4
CASSFQGAGEKLFF
TGCGCCAGCAGCTTTCAGGGGGCGGGCGAAAAACTGTTTTTT
>TRBD1|TRBV19|-|TRBJ1-5
CASSSGQGWQPQHF
TGTGCCAGTAGCTCGGGACAGGGGTGGCAGCCCCAGCATTTT
>-|TRBV5-1|-|TRBJ2-1
CASSRRRELNEQFF
TGCGCCAGCAGCCGCCGTAGGGAACTCAATGAGCAGTTCTTC
>-|TRBV7-9|-|TRBJ2-1
CASSHSSDGLFTDEQFF
TGTGCCAGCAGCCATTCCTCTGACGGACTTTTTACCGATGAGCAGTTCTTC
>TRBD1|TRBV6-5|few|TRBJ2-5
CASSYGQAYKETQYF
TGTGCCAGCAGTTACGGACAGGCTTACAAAGAGACCCAGTACTTC